The rows below give T cell receptor beta chains drawn from one sample of a study of response to subunit inactivated influenza vaccine. TCRdb reanalysed the RT-PCR reads using MiXCR and keeps one entry per CDR3 protein. This table has around 710,000 distinct CDR3 sequences, approximately 15% appearing once. Sequenced material: PBMCs from blood, taken around 15 days before vaccination. The receptors shown here come from a man aged 50-60 years who received an inactivated influenza vaccine. The conserved cysteine and the conserved F or W are not part of the CDR3 here. Fields, in order: D gene, CDR3 length, V gene, CDR3 protein. D genes are given only for firm matches.

>TRBD1|13|TRBV7-2
ASSGTGGVNQPQH
>TRBD2|13|TRBV7-2
ASRLLAGGPIEQY
>NA|12|TRBV19
ASNTDGVNTEAF
>NA|13|TRBV7-2
ASSLGVPGVYEQY
>NA|11|TRBV7-9
ASSRLRYNEQF
>TRBD1|12|TRBV4-3
ASSLDRGENEQY
>NA|10|TRBV19
ASSMGLGEQF
>NA|13|TRBV7-9
ASSLAAGGRNEQF
>TRBD1|13|TRBV7-8
ASSPWTGGMKTQY
>NA|14|TRBV7-2
ASSPRLGANTGELF
>NA|13|TRBV6-5
ASSYGLVGPYGYT
>TRBD1|12|TRBV7-2
ASSSTGGQETQY
>NA|15|TRBV14
ASSQEKGVTVVETQY
>TRBD2|12|TRBV6-2/TRBV6-3
ASRTGPGGYEQY
>TRBD1|14|TRBV7-2
ASSLSGTGSNSPLH
>TRBD2|13|TRBV12-3/TRBV12-4
ASRQRLAGPNEQF
>TRBD2|14|TRBV16
ASSHSGPILQYEQY
>NA|13|TRBV27
ASMFGGGAGGELF
>NA|9|TRBV12-3/TRBV12-4
ASSLGGGLF
>TRBD1|14|TRBV20-1
SASPWTGGLNQPQH
>NA|14|TRBV4-2
ASRRLVGGTTDTQY
>TRBD1|13|TRBV5-5
ASSSQGAMVGELF
>TRBD1|14|TRBV6-2/TRBV6-3
ASSYFAGTVTGELF
>NA|16|TRBV4-1
ASSQGRGEGRMNTEAF
>TRBD2|12|TRBV3-1
ASSLGLARNEQY
>TRBD1|9|TRBV24-1
AAGQGYEQY
>NA|12|TRBV18
ASSPPNSYNEQF
>NA|12|TRBV7-9
ASSWMRGVDTQY
>TRBD2|13|TRBV20-1
SVSSGNVVGNEQF
>NA|11|TRBV29-1
SVAGNSYNEQF
>NA|14|TRBV12-3/TRBV12-4
ASSFAGFSGANVLT
>TRBD1|15|TRBV7-8
ASSKPSRDRAYNEQF
>NA|12|TRBV15
ATSRDPGAEPLH
>NA|12|TRBV3-1
ASSQAGHTGELF
>TRBD2|13|TRBV18
ASSPPSGITYEQY
>TRBD2|14|TRBV6-5
ASSYGIAGAFDEQY
>TRBD2|16|TRBV5-1
ASSSIPGLAGGDETQY
>NA|10|TRBV12-3/TRBV12-4
ASTGRNQPQH
>NA|12|TRBV29-1
SVVSGDSNQPQH
>NA|14|TRBV5-1
ASSLVGGEAYNEQF
>TRBD1|13|TRBV28
ASSLYEGADTEAF